Listed below are T cell receptor beta chains from one sample, sequenced in a study of blood T cell repertoires in COVID-19. The method was immunoSEQ multiplex PCR; TCRdb's version includes in-frame clones alone and lacks a portion of them. The sample holds 350,000 to 450,000 clones; about 89% are singletons and the top ten take about 2.5%. Material for sequencing was peripheral blood. All receptors come from a woman aged 60-75 years with COVID-19, enrolled during active disease. The CDR3 runs from the conserved cysteine through the conserved F or W. Each record gives: clone size, V gene, J gene, D gene, CDR3 DNA, CDR3 protein. D genes are given only for firm matches. Size values are once, few and many counts, or a class for expanded clones, and some rows have none.

few,TRBV3-1/TRBV3-2,TRBJ2-3,TRBD2,TGTGCCAGCAGCCAAGTAGCTTTCGCTAGCGGGGGGAGCACAGATACGCAGTATTTT,CASSQVAFASGGSTDTQYF
-,TRBV11-3,TRBJ1-1,-,TGTGCCAGCAGCCCAGGCCCAGGGGAACTTGAAGCTTTCTTT,CASSPGPGELEAFF
-,TRBV7-2,TRBJ1-5,-,TGTGCCAGCAGCTTAGTGTATTCAGGACAGCCCCAGCATTTT,CASSLVYSGQPQHF
-,TRBV18,TRBJ2-5,-,TGTGCCAGCTCACCAGTCGGAGGGCCGCAGACCCAGTACTTC,CASSPVGGPQTQYF
-,TRBV2,TRBJ1-5,-,TGTGCCAGCAGTGAGGAGGGCAATCAGCCCCAGCATTTT,CASSEEGNQPQHF
once,TRBV3-1/TRBV3-2,TRBJ2-2,-,TGTGCCAGCAGCCAAGGTGGGACTTTTAACACCGGGGAGCTGTTTTTT,CASSQGGTFNTGELFF
-,TRBV2,TRBJ2-5,-,TGTGCCAGCAGTTGGACAGTAGAGACCCAGTACTTC,CASSWTVETQYF
-,TRBV5-1,TRBJ2-7,TRBD1,TGCGCCAGCAGCTGGGGACAGCCCTACGAGCAGTACTTC,CASSWGQPYEQYF
few,TRBV24-1,TRBJ2-3,-,TGTGCCACCAGTGATTTGAAGTCTAGCGCAGATACGCAGTATTTT,CATSDLKSSADTQYF
once,TRBV6-1,TRBJ1-5,-,TGTGCCAGCAGTGAAGTAGGGGGTACCAATCAGCCCCAGCATTTT,CASSEVGGTNQPQHF
-,TRBV7-3,TRBJ2-1,TRBD2,TGTGCCAGCAGCTTACAGGGAGGGGCTAATGAGCAGTTCTTC,CASSLQGGANEQFF
-,TRBV11-2,TRBJ2-1,-,TGTGCCAGCAGCCGTACTCGGAGCTCCTACAATGAGCAGTTCTTC,CASSRTRSSYNEQFF
-,TRBV3-1/TRBV3-2,TRBJ2-3,TRBD1,TGTGCCAGCAGCCAAATAGGACAGGGGCAGGAAGATACGCAGTATTTT,CASSQIGQGQEDTQYF
-,TRBV5-4,TRBJ2-7,-,TGTGCCAGCAGCTTTTCAAACTACGAGCAGTACTTC,CASSFSNYEQYF
-,TRBV6-5,TRBJ1-5,-,TGTGCCAGCTCTATTCAACCTTTAAATCAGCCCCAGCATTTT,CASSIQPLNQPQHF
-,TRBV4-2,TRBJ1-6,-,TGTGCCAGCAGCCAAGGGCCCCCGCAGGCTTATAATTCACCCCTCCACTTT,CASSQGPPQAYNSPLHF
-,TRBV6-1,TRBJ1-6,TRBD1,TGTGCCAGCAGTGAGGTTCCGACAGGGGGTTCACCCCTCCACTTT,CASSEVPTGGSPLHF
-,TRBV6-5,TRBJ1-1,-,TGTGCCAGCAGTTACCCGGGAGGGATGAACACTGAAGCTTTCTTT,CASSYPGGMNTEAFF
-,TRBV6-5,TRBJ1-6,-,TGTGCCAGCAGTTACTCGGGGGGACGTTCCCGGGCCCTCCACTTT,CASSYSGGRSRALHF
-,TRBV7-3,TRBJ1-5,-,TGTGCCAGCAACTATCCCAATCAGCCCCAGCATTTT,CASNYPNQPQHF
-,TRBV7-3,TRBJ2-3,TRBD2,TGTGCCAGCAGCTCAGCGGGGGGGCCTCGCACAGATACGCAGTATTTT,CASSSAGGPRTDTQYF
few,TRBV20-1,TRBJ1-5,-,TGCAGTGCTAGTTACTCCAGGGATCAGCCCCAGCATTTT,CSASYSRDQPQHF
-,TRBV2,TRBJ2-1,-,TGTGCCAGCAGGTACAGGATCGGTGAGCAGTTCTTC,CASRYRIGEQFF
-,TRBV4-2,TRBJ1-2,-,TGTGCCAGCAGCCAAGCAAGGACAACGGAGGGCTATGGCTACACCTTC,CASSQARTTEGYGYTF
-,TRBV30,TRBJ2-3,-,TGTGCCTGGAGTCCGCACAGGGATAGGGCAGATACGCAGTATTTT,CAWSPHRDRADTQYF
-,TRBV5-1,TRBJ2-2,TRBD1,TGCGCCAGTAATAATCCCGGGGACAGGGGGTTCACCGGGGAGCTGTTTTTT,CASNNPGDRGFTGELFF
-,TRBV19,TRBJ2-5,TRBD1,TGTGCCAGTAGTGCAACCGGGACAGGACAAGAGACCCAGTACTTC,CASSATGTGQETQYF
-,TRBV13,TRBJ1-3,-,TGTGCCAGCAGCCTCAGAAGGGAGGCCTCTGGAAACACCATATATTTT,CASSLRREASGNTIYF
-,TRBV3-1/TRBV3-2,TRBJ2-3,-,TGTGCCAGCAGCCAAGCGGATACGCAGTATTTT,CASSQADTQYF
-,TRBV7-9,TRBJ1-5,-,TGTGCCAGCAGCTTAGGGGAGGCATCGGCGCGCAATCAGCCCCAGCATTTT,CASSLGEASARNQPQHF
-,TRBV5-1,TRBJ2-4,TRBD1,TGCGCCAGCAGCTTGCAAGGACAGGAGAAAAACATTCAGTACTTC,CASSLQGQEKNIQYF
-,TRBV9,TRBJ2-5,-,TGTGCCAGCAGCGTAGGCGGAGGACAAGAGACCCAGTACTTC,CASSVGGGQETQYF
-,TRBV9,TRBJ2-3,-,TGTGCCAGCAGCCCAGATTCGACAGTTTACAGGACGCAGTATTTT,CASSPDSTVYRTQYF
-,TRBV6-5,TRBJ1-2,-,TGTGCCAGCTCGCGTCTTGCTAACTATGGCTACACCTTC,CASSRLANYGYTF
-,TRBV5-4,TRBJ1-4,-,TGTGCCAGCAGCTCAGGGGCGAGTGAAAAACTGTTTTTT,CASSSGASEKLFF
-,TRBV5-1,TRBJ1-3,TRBD1,TGCGCCAGCAGCTTGGCTTGGACAGGGGATGGAAACACCATATATTTT,CASSLAWTGDGNTIYF
-,TRBV19,TRBJ1-3,TRBD1,TGTGCCAGTAGTACGGACAGGATCTCTGGAAACACCATATATTTT,CASSTDRISGNTIYF
-,TRBV29-1,TRBJ1-2,TRBD1,TGCAGCGCTGAAGACAGGGTTGGCTACACCTTC,CSAEDRVGYTF
-,TRBV19,TRBJ2-3,TRBD2,TGTGCCAGTAGTATCACTAGCGGGGGGCTGACAGATACGCAGTATTTT,CASSITSGGLTDTQYF
-,TRBV6-5,TRBJ1-1,-,TGTGCCAGCAGCCTCAGGGAGGTGAACACTGAAGCTTTCTTT,CASSLREVNTEAFF
-,TRBV4-1,TRBJ1-6,-,TGCGCCAGCAGCCAAGATTGGACAGCTAATTCACCCCTCCACTTT,CASSQDWTANSPLHF
-,TRBV6-5,TRBJ1-5,TRBD1,TGTGCCAGCAGTACGGACAGGGGTGGGAATCAGCCCCAGCATTTT,CASSTDRGGNQPQHF
-,TRBV6-2/TRBV6-3,TRBJ1-6,-,TGTGCCAGCAGTTACTCGAGAGGGTTCGGTACCCCCCTCCACTTT,CASSYSRGFGTPLHF
-,TRBV30,TRBJ1-6,-,TGTGCCTGGACCCATCGGGGGGAGAGGGAGCCACCCCTCCACTTT,CAWTHRGEREPPLHF
-,TRBV13,TRBJ1-2,TRBD1,TGTGCCAGCAGCTTACGGGACAGGTTTTTCTATGGCTACACCTTC,CASSLRDRFFYGYTF
-,TRBV4-1,TRBJ1-5,-,TGCGCCAGCAGCCAAGAAGGCCAGGGCTATCAGCCCCAGCATTTT,CASSQEGQGYQPQHF
-,TRBV7-2,TRBJ2-1,TRBD2,TGTGCCAGCAGCCCTAGCGGGGGGGCGGGGTACAATGAGCAGTTCTTC,CASSPSGGAGYNEQFF
-,TRBV6-5,TRBJ1-5,-,TGTGCCAGCACCACAGGGACGGGGCAGCCCCAGCATTTT,CASTTGTGQPQHF
-,TRBV12-3/TRBV12-4,TRBJ1-1,-,TGTGCCAGCAGTTTTTATCGACTAGAAGCTTTCTTT,CASSFYRLEAFF
-,TRBV11-3,TRBJ2-7,TRBD1,TGTGCCAGCAGCCCCCCGCCGGGGACAGGGAGGGTCTACGAGCAGTACTTC,CASSPPPGTGRVYEQYF
once,TRBV12-3/TRBV12-4,TRBJ2-5,-,TGTGCCAGCAGGCGGACAGTCCAAGAGACCCAGTACTTC,CASRRTVQETQYF
few,TRBV7-9,TRBJ1-1,-,TGTGCCAGCAGCCTCGACTCGAACACTGAAGCTTTCTTT,CASSLDSNTEAFF
-,TRBV19,TRBJ2-5,-,TGTGCCACCTCACGACAGAGAGGCGAGACCCAGTACTTC,CATSRQRGETQYF
-,TRBV27,TRBJ2-1,-,TGTGCCAGCAGTTACCGCGGGGGCCGCTCCTACAATGAGCAGTTCTTC,CASSYRGGRSYNEQFF
-,TRBV7-2,TRBJ1-5,-,TGTGCCAGCAGCTTGGAGCCCTATCAGCCCCAGCATTTT,CASSLEPYQPQHF